This TCR beta chain was retrieved from a study of blood T cell repertoires in COVID-19. Study background: PBMCs, B-cell-depleted T cells, or T cells were the source of the cDNA or gDNA that made up the material.

Germline CDR1 and CDR2: SQVTM and ANQGSEA. The V end lost 7 bases, the J end lost 9 bases, and 16 bases lay between the germline ends. CDR3 length equals 13 residues. The protocol was immunoSEQ multiplex PCR, while the TCRdb copy is restricted to in-frame clones and leaves out a portion. The sample holds about 240,000 clones, around nine tenths seen once. The sequenced sample was PBMCs or T cells enriched from blood (not recorded which). V gene TRBV29-1 combines with J gene TRBJ1-6; no firm D call. This receptor was obtained from a woman aged 25 to 39 who had recovered from COVID-19. CDR3 coding DNA: TGCAGCGCGCGGGTGGAAGGGAGTTCACCCCTCCACTTT. Amino acid sequence: CSARVEGSSPLHF. The whole variable domain, filled in from reference TRBV29-1 and TRBJ1-6, reads SAVISQKPSRDICQRGTSLTIQCQVDSQVTMMFWYRQQPGQSLTLIATANQGSEATYESGFVIDKFPISRPNLTFSTLTVSNMSPEDSSIYLCSARVEGSSPLHFGNGTRLTVT.